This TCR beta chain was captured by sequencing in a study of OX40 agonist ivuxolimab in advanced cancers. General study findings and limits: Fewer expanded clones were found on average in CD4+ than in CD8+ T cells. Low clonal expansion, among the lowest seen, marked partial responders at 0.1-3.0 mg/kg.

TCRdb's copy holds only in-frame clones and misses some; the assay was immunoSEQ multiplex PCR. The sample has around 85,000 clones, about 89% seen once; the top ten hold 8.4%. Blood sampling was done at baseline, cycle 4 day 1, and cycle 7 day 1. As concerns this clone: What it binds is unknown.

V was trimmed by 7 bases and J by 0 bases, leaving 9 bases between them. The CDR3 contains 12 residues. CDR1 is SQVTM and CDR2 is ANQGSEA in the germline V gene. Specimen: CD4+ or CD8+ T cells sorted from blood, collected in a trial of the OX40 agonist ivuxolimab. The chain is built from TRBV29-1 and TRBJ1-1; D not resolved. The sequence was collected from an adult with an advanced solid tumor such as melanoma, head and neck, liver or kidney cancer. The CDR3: CSGRPMNTEAFF. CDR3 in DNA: TGCAGCGGTAGACCGATGAACACTGAAGCTTTCTTT.